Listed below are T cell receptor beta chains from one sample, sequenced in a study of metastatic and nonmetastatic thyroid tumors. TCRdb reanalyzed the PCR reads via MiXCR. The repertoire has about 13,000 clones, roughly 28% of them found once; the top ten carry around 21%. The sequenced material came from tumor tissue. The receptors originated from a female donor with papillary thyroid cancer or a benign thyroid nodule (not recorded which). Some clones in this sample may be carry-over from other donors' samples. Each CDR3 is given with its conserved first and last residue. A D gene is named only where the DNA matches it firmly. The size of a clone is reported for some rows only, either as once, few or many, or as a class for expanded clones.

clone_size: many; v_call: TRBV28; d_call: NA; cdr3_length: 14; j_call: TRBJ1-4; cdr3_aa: CASSSGATNEKLFF; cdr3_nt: TGTGCCAGCAGTTCTGGTGCAACTAATGAAAAACTGTTTTTT
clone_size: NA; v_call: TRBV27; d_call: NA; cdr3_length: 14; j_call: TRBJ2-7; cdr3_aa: CASGPGTPSYEQYF; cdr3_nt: TGTGCCAGCGGACCCGGGACACCGTCCTACGAGCAGTACTTC
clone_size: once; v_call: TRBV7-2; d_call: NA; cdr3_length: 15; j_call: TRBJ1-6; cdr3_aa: CASSARQVYNSPLHF; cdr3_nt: TGTGCCAGCAGCGCCCGACAGGTGTACAATTCACCCCTCCACTTT
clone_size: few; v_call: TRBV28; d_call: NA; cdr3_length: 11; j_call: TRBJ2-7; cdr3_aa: CASSSFAEQYF; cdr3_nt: TGTGCCAGCAGTTCCTTTGCCGAGCAGTACTTC
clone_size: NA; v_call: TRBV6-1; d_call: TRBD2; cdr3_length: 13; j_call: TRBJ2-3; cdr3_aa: CASRGLVTDTQYF; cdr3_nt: TGTGCCAGCAGGGGACTAGTAACAGATACGCAGTATTTT
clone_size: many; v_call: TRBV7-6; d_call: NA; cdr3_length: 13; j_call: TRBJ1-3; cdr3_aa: CASSPESGNTIYF; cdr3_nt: TGTGCCAGCAGCCCTGAGAGTGGAAACACCATATATTTT
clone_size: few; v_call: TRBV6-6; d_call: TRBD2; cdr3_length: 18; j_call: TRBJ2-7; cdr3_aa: CASSVLAGGPGTTYEQYF; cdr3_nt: TGTGCCAGCAGTGTACTAGCGGGAGGGCCAGGGACTACCTACGAGCAGTACTTC
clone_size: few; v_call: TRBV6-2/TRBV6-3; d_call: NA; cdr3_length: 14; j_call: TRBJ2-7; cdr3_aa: CASSLLGGSYEQYF; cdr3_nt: TGTGCCAGCAGTTTACTCGGCGGCTCCTACGAGCAGTACTTC
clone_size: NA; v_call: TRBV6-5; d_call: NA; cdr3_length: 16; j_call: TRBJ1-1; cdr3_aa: CASSYLGDTGNTEAFF; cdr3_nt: TGTGCCAGCAGTTACCTCGGGGACACTGGCAACACTGAAGCTTTCTTT
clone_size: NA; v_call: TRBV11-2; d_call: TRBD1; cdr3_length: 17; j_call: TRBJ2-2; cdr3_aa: CASSSLADRANTGELFF; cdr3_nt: TGTGCCAGCAGCTCCCTCGCGGACAGGGCGAACACCGGGGAGCTGTTTTTT
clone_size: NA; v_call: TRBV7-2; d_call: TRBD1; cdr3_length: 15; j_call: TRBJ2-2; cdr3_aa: CASSLVTGGIGELFF; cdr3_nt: TGTGCCAGCAGCTTAGTGACAGGGGGTATCGGGGAGCTGTTCTTT
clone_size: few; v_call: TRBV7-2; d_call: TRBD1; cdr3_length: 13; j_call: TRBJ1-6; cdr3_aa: CASSLTGESPLHF; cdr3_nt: TGTGCCAGCAGCCTGACAGGGGAGTCACCCCTCCACTTT
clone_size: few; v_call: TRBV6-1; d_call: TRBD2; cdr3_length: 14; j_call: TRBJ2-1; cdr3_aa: CASTKLLVAGEQFF; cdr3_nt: TGTGCCAGCACTAAGCTCTTGGTAGCGGGAGAGCAGTTCTTC
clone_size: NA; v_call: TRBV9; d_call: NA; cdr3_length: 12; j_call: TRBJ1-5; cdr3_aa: CASSGSNQPQHF; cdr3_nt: TGTGCCAGCAGCGGGAGCAATCAGCCCCAGCATTTT
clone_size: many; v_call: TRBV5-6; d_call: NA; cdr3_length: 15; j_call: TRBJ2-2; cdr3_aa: CASSFGQVSTGELFF; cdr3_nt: TGTGCCAGCAGCTTTGGCCAGGTTTCCACCGGGGAGCTGTTTTTT
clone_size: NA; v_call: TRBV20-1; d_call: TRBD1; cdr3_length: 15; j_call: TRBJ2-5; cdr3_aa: CSARAGDSGQETQYF; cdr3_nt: TGCAGTGCTAGAGCTGGGGACAGCGGACAAGAGACCCAGTACTTC
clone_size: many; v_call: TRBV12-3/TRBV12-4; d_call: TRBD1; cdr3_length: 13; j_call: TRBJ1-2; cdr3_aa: CASSTGQWDGYTF; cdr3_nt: TGTGCCAGCAGTACGGGACAGTGGGATGGCTACACCTTC
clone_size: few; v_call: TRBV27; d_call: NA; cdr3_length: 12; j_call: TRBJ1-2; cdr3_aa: CASSTGAEGYTF; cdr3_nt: TGTGCCAGCAGTACCGGAGCGGAGGGCTACACCTTC
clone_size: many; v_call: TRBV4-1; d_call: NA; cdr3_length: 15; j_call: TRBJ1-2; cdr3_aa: CASTGGGLANYGYTF; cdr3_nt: TGCGCCAGCACCGGCGGGGGTTTAGCTAACTATGGCTACACCTTC
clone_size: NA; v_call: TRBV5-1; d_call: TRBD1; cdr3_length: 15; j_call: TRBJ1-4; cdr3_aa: CASSPTGGDNEKLFF; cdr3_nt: TGCGCCAGCAGCCCGACAGGGGGGGATAATGAAAAACTGTTTTTT
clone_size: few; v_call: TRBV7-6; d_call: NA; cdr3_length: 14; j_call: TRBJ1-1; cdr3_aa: CASSLEAVNTEAFF; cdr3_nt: TGTGCCAGCAGCTTAGAGGCAGTGAACACTGAAGCTTTCTTT
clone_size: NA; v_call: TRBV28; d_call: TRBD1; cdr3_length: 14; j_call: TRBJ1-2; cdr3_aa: CASSLGQGSYGYTF; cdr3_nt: TGTGCCAGCAGTTTAGGACAGGGGTCCTATGGCTACACCTTC
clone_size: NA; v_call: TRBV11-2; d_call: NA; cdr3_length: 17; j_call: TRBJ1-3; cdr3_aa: CASSLKVSVLSGNTIYF; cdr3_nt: TGTGCCAGCAGCTTAAAAGTCAGCGTTCTCTCTGGAAACACCATATATTTT
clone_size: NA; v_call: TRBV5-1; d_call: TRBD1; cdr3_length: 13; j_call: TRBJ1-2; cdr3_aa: CASSRGTGAGYTF; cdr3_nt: TGCGCCAGCAGCCGCGGGACAGGGGCCGGCTACACCTTC
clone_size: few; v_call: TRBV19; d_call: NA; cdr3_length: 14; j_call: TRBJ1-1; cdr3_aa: CASRTGAQGTEAFF; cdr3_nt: TGTGCCAGTAGAACGGGCGCCCAGGGCACTGAAGCTTTCTTT
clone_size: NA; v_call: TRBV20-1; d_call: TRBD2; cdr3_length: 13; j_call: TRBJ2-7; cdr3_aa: CSATSGEPYEQYF; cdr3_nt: TGCAGTGCGACTAGCGGGGAGCCCTACGAGCAGTACTTC
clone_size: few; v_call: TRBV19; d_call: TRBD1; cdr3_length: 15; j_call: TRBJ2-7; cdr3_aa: CASRPQGTGAYEQYF; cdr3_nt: TGTGCCAGCCGGCCGCAAGGGACAGGGGCCTACGAGCAGTACTTC
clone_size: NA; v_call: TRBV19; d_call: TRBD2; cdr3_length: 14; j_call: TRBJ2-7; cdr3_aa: CASSAGGSSYEQYF; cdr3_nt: TGTGCCAGTAGTGCGGGAGGGAGCTCCTACGAGCAGTACTTC
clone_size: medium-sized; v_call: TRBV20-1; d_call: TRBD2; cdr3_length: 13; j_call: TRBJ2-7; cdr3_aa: CSANGLVGREQYF; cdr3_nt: TGCAGTGCTAACGGACTAGTCGGGCGCGAGCAGTACTTC
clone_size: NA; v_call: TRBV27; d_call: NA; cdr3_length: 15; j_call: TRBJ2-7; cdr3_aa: CASSYRAGNFYEQYF; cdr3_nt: TGTGCCAGCAGTTACAGGGCAGGTAATTTCTACGAGCAGTACTTC
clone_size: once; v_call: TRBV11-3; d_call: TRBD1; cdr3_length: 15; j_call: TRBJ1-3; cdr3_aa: CASSSADRDGNTIYF; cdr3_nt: TGTGCCAGCAGCTCCGCCGACAGGGACGGAAACACCATATATTTT
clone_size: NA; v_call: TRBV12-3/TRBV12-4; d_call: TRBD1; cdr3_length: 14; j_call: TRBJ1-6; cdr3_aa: CASSLGTGGSPLHF; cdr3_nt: TGTGCCAGCAGTTTAGGGACAGGGGGGTCACCCCTCCACTTT
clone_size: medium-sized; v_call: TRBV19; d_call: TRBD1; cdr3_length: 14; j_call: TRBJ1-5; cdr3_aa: CATTTGEGNQPQHF; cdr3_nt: TGTGCCACTACGACAGGGGAGGGCAATCAGCCCCAGCATTTT
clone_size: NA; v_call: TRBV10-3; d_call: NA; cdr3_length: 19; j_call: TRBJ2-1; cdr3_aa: CAISPQRRSLLFGANEQFF; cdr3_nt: TGTGCCATCAGCCCCCAAAGAAGGAGCCTTCTATTTGGGGCCAATGAGCAGTTCTTC
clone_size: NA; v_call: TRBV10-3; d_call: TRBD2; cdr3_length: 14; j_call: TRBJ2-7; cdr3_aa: CALGEGRATDEQYF; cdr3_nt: TGTGCCCTTGGAGAGGGGAGGGCCACGGACGAGCAGTACTTC
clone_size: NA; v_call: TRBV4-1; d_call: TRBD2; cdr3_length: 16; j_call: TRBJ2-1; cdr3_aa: CASRLALAGGVNEQFF; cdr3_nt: TGCGCCAGCAGGCTGGCCCTAGCGGGGGGGGTCAATGAGCAGTTCTTC
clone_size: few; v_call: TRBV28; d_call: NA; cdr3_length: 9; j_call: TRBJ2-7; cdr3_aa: CASTYEQYF; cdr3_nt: TGTGCCAGCACCTACGAGCAGTACTTC
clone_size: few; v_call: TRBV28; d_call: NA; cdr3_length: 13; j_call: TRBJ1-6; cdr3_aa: CASRYDLRSPLHF; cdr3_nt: TGTGCCAGCAGATACGATCTTCGTTCACCCCTCCACTTT
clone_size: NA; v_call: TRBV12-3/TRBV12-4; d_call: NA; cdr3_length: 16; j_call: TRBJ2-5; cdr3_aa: CASSSTAQGFGETQYF; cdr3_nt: TGTGCCAGCAGTTCCACCGCGCAGGGTTTCGGAGAGACCCAGTACTTC
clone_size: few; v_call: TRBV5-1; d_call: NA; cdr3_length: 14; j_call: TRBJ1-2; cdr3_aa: CASSLGPSTGGYTF; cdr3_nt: TGCGCCAGCAGCTTGGGCCCCTCTACGGGTGGCTACACCTTC
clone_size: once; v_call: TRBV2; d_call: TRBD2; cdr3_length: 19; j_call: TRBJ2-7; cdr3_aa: CASSDGGLAGGSPGYEQYF; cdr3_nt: TGTGCCAGCAGTGATGGGGGACTAGCGGGGGGCAGCCCCGGCTACGAGCAGTACTTC
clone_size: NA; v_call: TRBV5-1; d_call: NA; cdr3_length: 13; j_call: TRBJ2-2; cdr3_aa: CVSSWGNTGELFF; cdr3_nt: TGCGTCAGCAGCTGGGGGAACACCGGGGAGCTGTTTTTT
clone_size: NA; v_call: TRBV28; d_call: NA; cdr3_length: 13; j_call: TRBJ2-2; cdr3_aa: CASSFRGSRELFF; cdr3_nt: TGTGCCAGCAGTTTCCGGGGATCCAGGGAGCTGTTTTTT
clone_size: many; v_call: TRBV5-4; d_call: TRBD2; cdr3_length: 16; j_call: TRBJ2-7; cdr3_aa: CASSLGLAGASYEQYF; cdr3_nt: TGTGCCAGCAGCCTAGGACTAGCGGGGGCTTCCTACGAGCAGTACTTC
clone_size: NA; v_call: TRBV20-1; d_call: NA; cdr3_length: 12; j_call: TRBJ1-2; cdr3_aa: CSARDSGDGYTF; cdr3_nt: TGCAGTGCTAGAGATTCGGGGGATGGCTACACCTTC
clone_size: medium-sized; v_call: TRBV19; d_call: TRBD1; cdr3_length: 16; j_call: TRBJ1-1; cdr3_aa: CASSPVQGARDTEAFF; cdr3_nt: TGTGCCAGTAGTCCCGTACAGGGGGCGCGGGACACTGAAGCTTTCTTT
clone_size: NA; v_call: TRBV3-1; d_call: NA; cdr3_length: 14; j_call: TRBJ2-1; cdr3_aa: CASSQARAWGEQFF; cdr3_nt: TGTGCCAGCAGCCAAGCCAGGGCCTGGGGTGAGCAGTTCTTC
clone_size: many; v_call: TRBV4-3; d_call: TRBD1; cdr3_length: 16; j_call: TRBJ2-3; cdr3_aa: CASSQQPGQGSDTQYF; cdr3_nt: TGCGCCAGCAGCCAACAACCGGGACAGGGCTCAGATACGCAGTATTTT